Presented here are 4 T cell receptor beta chains from one specimen sequenced in a study of siplizumab effects on memory and regulatory T cells (dated by TCRdb to the late 2010s). The method behind the library was the immunoSEQ multiplex PCR assay. Not all clones reach the TCRdb copy of this immuneACCESS table, which keeps in-frame sequences only. Checked studies attribute under half of the gap to unresolved V genes and leave the rest unexplained. The sample data list 100,000 or so clones, and more than 90% of these were observed just once. Of the sample, 2.6% is held by the ten largest clones. The sample taken for sequencing was CD4+ T cells sorted from blood. The receptor source for this set is a human donor in good health. Some clones in this sample may be carry-over from other donors' samples.

This CDR3 is CASSEGGWQRSSYEQYF. CDR3 DNA sequence: TGTGCCAGCAGTGAGGGGGGGTGGCAAAGGAGCTCCTACGAGCAGTACTTC. The chain uses TRBV2 and TRBJ2-7, with 7 bases that match TRBD2. Germline lookup yields CDR1 SNHLY and CDR2 FYNNEI. The CDR3 length is 17 residues. V was pared by 3 bases and J by 0 bases, with 11 bases of the junction left unmatched.

This sequence joins TRBV13 and TRBJ2-3; tentatively, D is TRBD2 (6 bases). There are 17 residues in the CDR3. The germline V and J ends were trimmed by 3 bases and 5 bases, with 21 bases remaining between them. Per germline, CDR1 PRHDT and CDR2 FYEKMQ (reference sequence). The CDR3 DNA sequence: TGTGCCAGCAGCTTTGGCCCGACTAGATGGGAGGAAGATACGCAGTATTTT. Translating gives CASSFGPTRWEEDTQYF.

The chain joins TRBV4-2 to TRBJ2-5, with 9 bases that match TRBD2. Germline V CDR1 and CDR2: LGHNA, YNFKEQ. CDR3 length equals 17 residues. The junction had 10 bases not matched to a gene; V was cut back by 0 bases and J by 5 bases. CDR3 DNA: TGTGCCAGCAGCCAAGATCCCCCAGCGGGAGGCCGGGAGACCCAGTACTTC. This translates into CASSQDPPAGGRETQYF.

V gene TRBV19 combines with J gene TRBJ2-7, with TRBD1 matching over 8 bases. Germline values: CDR1 LNHDA, CDR2 SQIVND (reference sequence). V trimming: 4 bases; J trimming: 4 bases; junction bases outside the gene matches: 12. The CDR3 is 16 amino acids. In DNA form, the CDR3 reads TGTGCCAGTAGTAGAGGAGGAGGACAGGGAAAGTACGAGCAGTACTTC. It translates to CASSRGGGQGKYEQYF. The full variable domain, rest sourced from reference TRBV19 and TRBJ2-7, is DGGITQSPKYLFRKEGQNVTLSCEQNLNHDAMYWYRQDPGQGLRLIYYSQIVNDFQKGDIAEGYSVSREKKESFPLTVTSAQKNPTAFYLCASSRGGGQGKYEQYFGPGTRLTVT.